One sample yielded the 27 T cell receptor beta chains listed below, sequenced in a study of cytomegalovirus exposure and HLA in healthy donors. Amplification used 60 Vbeta primers and 13 Jbeta primers. Data came from immunoSEQ multiplex PCR; TCRdb stores just in-frame clones and leaves some out. The sample carries around 140,000 clones, roughly four fifths recorded once. Sequenced input: PBMCs. These receptors all come from a male donor in good health and CMV-seronegative.

This chain connects TRBV28 to TRBJ2-5; 9 bases match TRBD2. This CDR3 contains 15 residues. V lost 3 bases to trimming and J lost 5 bases; unmatched junction nucleotides: 7. From germline, CDR1 is MDHEN and CDR2 SYDVKM. As DNA, the CDR3 is TGTGCCAGCAGTTTTTGGCTAGCGGGAATGGAGACCCAGTACTTC. It specifies CASSFWLAGMETQYF.

The gene calls are TRBV11-3 and TRBJ2-5; TRBD1 matches at 7 bases. The ends lost 5 bases at V and 1 base at J; junction bases unmatched: 1. The CDR3 runs to 13 residues. Germline loops: CDR1 SGHNT, CDR2 YENEEA. CDR3: CASSRDSQETQYF. CDR3 in DNA: TGTGCCAGCAGCCGGGACAGCCAAGAGACCCAGTACTTC.

This chain connects TRBV2 to TRBJ1-2; no definite D call. The CDR3 is 13 residues long. The ends were cut back, 1 base at V and 7 bases at J, with 10 bases in the middle. The germline V gene encodes CDR1 SNHLY and CDR2 FYNNEI. The CDR3: CASSEGPTSGYTF. The DNA for the CDR3 is TGTGCCAGCAGTGAAGGGCCTACTAGTGGCTACACCTTC.

This clone was counted only a few times. V is TRBV29-1 and J is TRBJ2-2; 8 bases line up with TRBD2. V trimming: 7 bases; J trimming: 6 bases; junction bases outside the gene matches: 13. CDR3 length equals 15 residues. Germline CDR1 reads SQVTM; CDR2 reads ANQGSEA. CDR3 amino acids: CSALRAGGMAGELFF. The CDR3 DNA reads as TGCAGCGCCCTCCGGGCGGGGGGTATGGCCGGGGAGCTGTTTTTT.

The genes are TRBV28 and TRBJ2-1; 7 nucleotides line up with TRBD2. CDR3 length: 15 residues. The V and J ends lost 4 bases and 3 bases, in that order; junction bases with no gene match: 6. Germline V gene lookup returns CDR1 MDHEN and CDR2 SYDVKM. The DNA for the CDR3 is TGTGCCAGCAGTTCCCTTCAGCGGGACTACAATGAGCAGTTCTTC. Its protein is CASSSLQRDYNEQFF.

The chain has TRBV19 and TRBJ2-6; D gene ambiguous. The V and J ends lost 3 bases and 1 base respectively, with 13 bases between them. There are 17 residues in the CDR3. CDR1 and CDR2 (germline): LNHDA, SQIVND (reference sequence). CDR3 in DNA: TGTGCCAGTAGTATTCGGGTATTTCCATCTGGGGCCAACGTCCTGACTTTC. It translates to CASSIRVFPSGANVLTF.

The chain carries TRBV28 and TRBJ1-5, with 8 bases that match TRBD1. There are 15 residues in the CDR3. Germline CDR1 reads MDHEN; CDR2 reads SYDVKM. The V and J ends lost 8 bases and 6 bases, in that order; junction bases with no gene match: 12. In DNA, the CDR3 is TGTGCCAGCTGGGGGACAGGAGGAGGAGGTCAGCCCCAGCATTTT. This codes for CASWGTGGGGQPQHF.

As concerns this clone: The sample carries other DNA sequences with the same CDR3. The chain links TRBV7-2 to TRBJ2-7; the match to TRBD1 covers 8 bases. With 5 bases clipped from V and 3 bases from J, the junction kept 3 bases outside the gene matches. Germline-derived CDR1 and CDR2 are SGHTA and FQGNSA. CDR3 size: 13 residues. CDR3 loop: CASSLGQDYEQYF. The CDR3 DNA follows: TGTGCCAGCAGCCTGGGACAGGACTACGAGCAGTACTTC.

The chain employs TRBV9 and TRBJ2-1; 8 bases fit TRBD1. The germline V gene has CDR1 SGDLS and CDR2 YYNGEE. J was trimmed by 0 bases and V by 4 bases; bases with no gene match: 3. The CDR3 has 15 residues. The chain's CDR3 is CASSSGTGSYNEQFF. Here the CDR3 DNA reads TGTGCCAGCAGCTCCGGGACAGGCTCCTACAATGAGCAGTTCTTC.

The CDR3 sequence: CASRTGQTSNQPQHF. The CDR3 nucleotides read TGTGCCAGCAGAACGGGACAGACTAGCAATCAGCCCCAGCATTTT. The chain links TRBV28 to TRBJ1-5; 7 bases fit TRBD1. J lost 0 bases, V lost 6 bases, and 5 bases had no gene match. CDR3 length: 15 residues. The germline gives CDR1 MDHEN, CDR2 SYDVKM.

The J gene is TRBJ2-7, the V gene TRBV25-1, with D perhaps TRBD2 (5 bases). CDR3 size: 13 residues. V was cut by 5 bases and J by 4 bases, with 12 bases left in between. Germline assignment: CDR1 MGHDK and CDR2 SYGVNS. The CDR3 spells CASSTSRGYEQYF. CDR3 in DNA: TGTGCCAGCAGTACCTCGAGAGGGTACGAGCAGTACTTC.

The chain couples TRBV7-2 to TRBJ1-6; no clear D. The ends were cut back, 1 base at V and 8 bases at J, with 12 bases in the middle. Germline-derived CDR1 and CDR2 are SGHTA and FQGNSA. The CDR3 consists of 15 residues. The CDR3 DNA reads TGTGCCAGCAGCTTAGGTACCGGGGAATATTCACCCCTCCACTTT. It encodes CASSLGTGEYSPLHF. Together with reference TRBV7-2 and TRBJ1-6, the CDR3 gives the full variable domain: GAGVSQSPSNKVTEKGKDVELRCDPISGHTALYWYRQSLGQGLEFLIYFQGNSAPDKSGLPSDRFSAERTGGSVSTLTIQRTQQEDSAVYLCASSLGTGEYSPLHFGNGTRLTVT.

The chain employs TRBV7-3 and TRBJ2-3; D is possibly TRBD1 (5 bases). This CDR3 comprises 18 residues. The germline gives CDR1 SGHTA, CDR2 FQGTGA. Trimming took 0 bases from V and 3 from J, leaving 19 bases between them. CDR3: CASSLTGRVGSRTDTQYF. In DNA, the CDR3 is TGTGCCAGCAGCTTAACGGGCAGGGTGGGTTCTAGGACAGATACGCAGTATTTT.

The rearrangement links TRBV28 to TRBJ1-1; 10 nucleotides line up with TRBD1. This CDR3 has 15 residues. From germline, CDR1 is MDHEN and CDR2 SYDVKM. V gave up 6 bases and J gave up 4 bases; unmatched junction bases: 8. This CDR3 reads CASRRTGGWGTEAFF. Written as DNA, the CDR3 is TGTGCCAGCAGGCGGACAGGGGGTTGGGGCACTGAAGCTTTCTTT.

The V and J genes are TRBV5-6 and TRBJ1-4, with 8 bases matching TRBD1. The CDR3 extends over 15 amino acids. The ends lost 0 bases at V and 8 bases at J; junction bases unmatched: 6. Germline-derived CDR1 and CDR2 are SGHDT and YYEEEE. The CDR3 DNA sequence: TGTGCCAGCAGCTTGGCCAGGGACAGGTTGGAAAAACTGTTTTTT. This encodes CASSLARDRLEKLFF.

The rearrangement uses TRBV5-1 and TRBJ2-7; 7 bases are a match to TRBD1. V lost 4 bases and J lost 7; bases outside the gene matches: 11. This CDR3 contains 14 residues. Germline V lookup: CDR1 SGHRS, CDR2 YFSETQ. CDR3 sequence reads: CASSQMTGLEEQYF. CDR3 DNA sequence: TGCGCCAGCAGCCAGATGACAGGGCTGGAGGAGCAGTACTTC.

The V gene is TRBV2, the J gene TRBJ2-5, with TRBD1 as a possible D gene (5 bases). The CDR3 has 13 amino acids. V was cut by 5 bases and J by 5 bases, with 12 bases left in between. Germline V gives CDR1 SNHLY, CDR2 FYNNEI. The CDR3 DNA sequence: TGTGCCAGCAGTTCTACAGGCTTCGAGACCCAGTACTTC. Translation gives CASSSTGFETQYF. Variable domain in full (rest from reference TRBV2 and TRBJ2-5): EPEVTQTPSHQVTQMGQEVILRCVPISNHLYFYWYRQILGQKVEFLVSFYNNEISEKSEIFDDQFSVERPDGSNFTLKIRSTKLEDSAMYFCASSSTGFETQYFGPGTRLLVL.

The chain has TRBV28 and TRBJ1-1, with 8 positions matching TRBD1. The germline V gene has CDR1 MDHEN and CDR2 SYDVKM. The CDR3 length is 13 residues. With V trimmed by 6 bases and J by 6 bases, 6 bases remained unmatched. The CDR3, as DNA: TGTGCCAGCAGGACGACAGGGGTCCCTGAAGCTTTCTTT. As protein: CASRTTGVPEAFF.

This clone has just one count. The J gene is TRBJ2-7, the V gene TRBV4-1; 11 bases are shared with TRBD2. CDR3 length: 16 residues. V lost 2 bases, J lost 3 bases, and 6 bases stayed unmatched. The germline CDR1 and CDR2 sequences are MGHRA and YSYEKL. The DNA of the CDR3 is TGCGCCAGCAGCCAACCAACTAGCGGGAGATTCTACGAGCAGTACTTC. Amino acid sequence: CASSQPTSGRFYEQYF.

This clone was seen more than once but under ten times. The rearrangement joins TRBV28 to TRBJ1-2; 12 bases fit TRBD1. The V gene end was trimmed by 4 bases and the J gene end by 8 bases; junction bases not matched to a gene: 11. This CDR3 is built from 16 residues. Germline V lookup: CDR1 MDHEN, CDR2 SYDVKM. CDR3 in DNA: TGTGCCAGCAGTTACCTCCGAGGGACAGGGGGCAAAGGCTACACCTTC. It is translated as CASSYLRGTGGKGYTF.

The chain joins TRBV5-1 to TRBJ1-1; D is perhaps TRBD1 (5 bases). Germline V CDR1 and CDR2: SGHRS, YFSETQ. The ends were cut back, 3 bases at V and 4 bases at J, with 16 bases in the middle. The CDR3 runs to 15 residues. CDR3 in DNA: TGCGCCAGCAGCTCGAACGTGGGGGGATCCACTGAAGCTTTCTTT. It encodes CASSSNVGGSTEAFF.

This clone was found once. This chain joins TRBV11-1 and TRBJ2-5; 7 bases fit TRBD1. The V segment lost 4 bases and the J segment 5 bases; nucleotides outside the gene matches: 13. CDR3 length: 16 residues. Looked up from germline, CDR1 is SGHAT and CDR2 is FQDESV (reference sequence). CDR3 residues: CASSSQNRQGRETQYF. The CDR3 nucleotides read TGTGCCAGCAGCTCCCAGAATCGACAGGGCCGGGAGACCCAGTACTTC.

About this clone: The same CDR3 arises from other DNA sequences in this sample as well. The CDR3 is CASSLERGQDTQYF. Written as DNA, the CDR3 is TGCGCCAGCAGCTTGGAGCGGGGTCAAGATACGCAGTATTTT. The V gene is TRBV5-1, the J gene TRBJ2-3, with 7 bases identical to TRBD2. V shed 0 bases, J shed 5 bases, and the junction held 3 bases outside the gene matches. The CDR3 loop spans 14 amino acids. Per germline, CDR1 SGHRS and CDR2 YFSETQ.

This chain connects TRBV5-6 to TRBJ2-2, with 11 bases matching TRBD2. The CDR3 has 16 amino acids. The V gene's germline CDR1 is SGHDT and CDR2 YYEEEE. The V and J ends lost 2 bases and 5 bases, in that order; junction bases with no gene match: 5. The CDR3 here is CASSFSSGRKTGELFF. The CDR3 region has the DNA TGTGCCAGCAGCTTCTCTAGCGGGAGGAAGACCGGGGAGCTGTTTTTT.

This clone was seen a few times. This chain links TRBV27 with TRBJ1-2; TRBD1 agrees at 10 bases. The CDR3 sequence is 18 residues long. From germline, CDR1 is MNHEY and CDR2 SMNVEV (reference sequence). The trim removed 3 bases at V and 7 bases at J, leaving 17 bases unmatched. CDR3 residues: CASSFLRDRGLRAGGYTF. CDR3 DNA sequence: TGTGCCAGCAGTTTTCTCCGGGACAGGGGACTTCGTGCGGGTGGCTACACCTTC.

The chain combines TRBV28 with TRBJ2-5; D perhaps matches TRBD1 (6 bases). The V and J ends lost 3 bases and 4 bases respectively, with 12 bases between them. The CDR3 has 14 residues. Per the germline V gene, CDR1 is MDHEN and CDR2 is SYDVKM. The CDR3 DNA is TGTGCCAGCAGTTTCACAGGGTACCGAGAGACCCAGTACTTC. This gives the protein CASSFTGYRETQYF.

The chain recombines TRBV11-3 with TRBJ2-2, with 11 bases lining up with TRBD2. The CDR3 length is 17 residues. V shed 5 bases, J shed 3 bases, and the junction held 8 bases outside the gene matches. In germline, CDR1 is SGHNT, CDR2 YENEEA. CDR3 DNA: TGTGCCAGCAGCGGAAGGAGGGGACTAGCGGACACCGGGGAGCTGTTTTTT. It translates to CASSGRRGLADTGELFF.